The source of this T cell receptor (beta chain) is a study of cytomegalovirus exposure and HLA in healthy donors. TCRdb keeps only in-frame clones here, not all; method: immunoSEQ multiplex PCR. The repertoire holds about 84,000 clones, with roughly 90% as singletons. Looked up from germline, CDR1 is KGHSH and CDR2 is LQKENI. This CDR3 has 13 amino acids. Trimming cost V 4 bases and J 3 bases, with 9 bases left between them. The sample consisted of PBMCs. The rearrangement joins TRBV18 to TRBJ1-1, with D possibly matching TRBD1 (6 bases). This clonotype originated in a man aged 30-40 years in good health and CMV-seronegative. CDR3 amino acids: CASSQQGDTEAFF. CDR3 DNA sequence: TGTGCCAGCTCACAACAGGGCGACACTGAAGCTTTCTTT.